These T cell receptor beta chains were read from a single sample in a study of blood T cell repertoires in COVID-19. Sequencing used immunoSEQ multiplex PCR; TCRdb keeps in-frame clones, though not all of them. The table lists 200,000 or so clones, roughly 88% of them singletons. Sequencing was performed on peripheral blood. These receptors were collected from a man aged 60-69 years with acute or convalescent COVID-19. The conserved cysteine and the conserved F or W are not part of the CDR3 here. Some rows have no size entry. The others give once, few or many, or a class for an expanded clone.

v_gene: TRBV7-2
j_gene: TRBJ2-2
abundance: -
CDR3aa: ASSYWGLPTGELF

v_gene: TRBV7-3
j_gene: TRBJ2-1
abundance: -
CDR3aa: ASSLKGTRGDEQF

v_gene: TRBV6-5
j_gene: TRBJ1-2
abundance: -
CDR3aa: ASRALDRNYGYT

v_gene: TRBV7-2
j_gene: TRBJ2-7
abundance: -
CDR3aa: ASSLAGTGIYEQY

v_gene: TRBV5-4
j_gene: TRBJ2-5
abundance: -
CDR3aa: ASSLETRETQY

v_gene: TRBV19
j_gene: TRBJ1-2
abundance: few
CDR3aa: ASRPGQGSGYT

v_gene: TRBV4-1
j_gene: TRBJ2-1
abundance: -
CDR3aa: ASSQDRRGRGNEQF

v_gene: TRBV5-1
j_gene: TRBJ2-1
abundance: -
CDR3aa: ASSLGDTNEQF

v_gene: TRBV19
j_gene: TRBJ1-5
abundance: -
CDR3aa: ASTIQGPSNQPQH

v_gene: TRBV5-1
j_gene: TRBJ2-5
abundance: -
CDR3aa: ASSLPLAGGGETQY

v_gene: TRBV3-1/TRBV3-2
j_gene: TRBJ2-1
abundance: -
CDR3aa: ASSPGTSGSREQF

v_gene: TRBV27
j_gene: TRBJ2-1
abundance: -
CDR3aa: ASSLLAGGDFNEQF

v_gene: TRBV5-1
j_gene: TRBJ2-7
abundance: few
CDR3aa: ASSLGVTGESEQY

v_gene: TRBV14
j_gene: TRBJ1-1
abundance: few
CDR3aa: ASSHLDSSPMNTEAF

v_gene: TRBV11-1
j_gene: TRBJ2-3
abundance: -
CDR3aa: ASSFGLARTDTQY

v_gene: TRBV4-1
j_gene: TRBJ1-3
abundance: once
CDR3aa: ASSHPVRGRGSGNTIY

v_gene: TRBV2
j_gene: TRBJ1-5
abundance: -
CDR3aa: ASSELGGRQPQH

v_gene: TRBV28
j_gene: TRBJ2-1
abundance: -
CDR3aa: ASTRRGITRNEQF